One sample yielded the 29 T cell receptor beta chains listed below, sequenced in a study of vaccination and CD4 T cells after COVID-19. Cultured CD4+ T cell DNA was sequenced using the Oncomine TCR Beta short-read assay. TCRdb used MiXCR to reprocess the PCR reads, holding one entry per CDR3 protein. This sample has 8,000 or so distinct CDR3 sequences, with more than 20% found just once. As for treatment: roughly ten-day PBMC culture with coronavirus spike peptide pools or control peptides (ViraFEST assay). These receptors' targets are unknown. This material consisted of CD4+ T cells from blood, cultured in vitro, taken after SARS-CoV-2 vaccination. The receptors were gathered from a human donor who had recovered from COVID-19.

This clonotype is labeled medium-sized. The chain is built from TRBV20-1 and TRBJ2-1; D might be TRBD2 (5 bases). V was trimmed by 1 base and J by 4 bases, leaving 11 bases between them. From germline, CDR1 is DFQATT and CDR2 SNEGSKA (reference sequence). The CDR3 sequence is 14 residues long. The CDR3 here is CSARALAEYNEQFF. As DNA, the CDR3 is TGCAGTGCTAGAGCTCTAGCTGAGTACAATGAGCAGTTCTTC.

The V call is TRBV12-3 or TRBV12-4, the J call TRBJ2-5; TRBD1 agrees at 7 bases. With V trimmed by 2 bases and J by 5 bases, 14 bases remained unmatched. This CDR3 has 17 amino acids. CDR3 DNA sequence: TGTGCCAGCAGTTTAATCGGTGGGCAGGGGGTGTGGGAGACCCAGTACTTC. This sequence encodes CASSLIGGQGVWETQYF.

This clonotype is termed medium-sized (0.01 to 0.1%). The CDR3: CSAPRQRMNTEAFF. The CDR3 nucleotides read TGCAGTGCACCCCGACAGCGTATGAACACTGAAGCTTTCTTT. This chain uses TRBV20-1 with TRBJ1-1; tentatively, D is TRBD1 (5 bases). CDR1 is DFQATT, CDR2 SNEGSKA, per germline (reference sequence). V gave up 6 bases and J gave up 0 bases, with 14 bases separating them. The CDR3 contains 14 residues.

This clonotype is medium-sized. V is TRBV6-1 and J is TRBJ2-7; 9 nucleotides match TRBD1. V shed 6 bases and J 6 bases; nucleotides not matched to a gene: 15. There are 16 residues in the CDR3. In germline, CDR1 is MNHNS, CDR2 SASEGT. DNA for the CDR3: TGTGCCAGCAGCGACTTAGGACAGGGGCTCACGGGCGAGCAGTACTTC. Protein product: CASSDLGQGLTGEQYF.

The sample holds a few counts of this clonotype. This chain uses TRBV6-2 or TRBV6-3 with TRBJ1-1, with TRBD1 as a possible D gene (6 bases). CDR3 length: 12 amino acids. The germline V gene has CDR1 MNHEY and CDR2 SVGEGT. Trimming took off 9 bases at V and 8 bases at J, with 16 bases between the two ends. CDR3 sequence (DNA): TGTGCCAGTCAGGACCCCGACAGGGAAGCTTTCTTT. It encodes CASQDPDREAFF.

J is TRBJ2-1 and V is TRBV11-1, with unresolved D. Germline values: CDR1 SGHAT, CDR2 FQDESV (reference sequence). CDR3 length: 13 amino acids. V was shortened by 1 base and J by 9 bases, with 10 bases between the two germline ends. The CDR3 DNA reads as TGTGCCAGCAGCTTAGGCACCCCCGGTGAGCAGTTCTTC. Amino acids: CASSLGTPGEQFF.

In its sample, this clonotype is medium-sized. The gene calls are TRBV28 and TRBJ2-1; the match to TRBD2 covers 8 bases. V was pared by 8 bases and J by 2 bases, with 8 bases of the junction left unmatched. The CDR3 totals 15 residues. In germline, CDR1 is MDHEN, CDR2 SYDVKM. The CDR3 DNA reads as TGTGCCAGCTGGGGCGGGGGGCAAGCCTACAATGAGCAGTTCTTC. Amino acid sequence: CASWGGGQAYNEQFF.

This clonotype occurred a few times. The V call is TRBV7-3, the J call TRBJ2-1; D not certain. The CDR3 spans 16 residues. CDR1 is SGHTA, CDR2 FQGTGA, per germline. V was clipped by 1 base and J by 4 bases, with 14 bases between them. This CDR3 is CASSLRRTASYNEQFF. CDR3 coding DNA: TGTGCCAGCAGCTTAAGGCGTACAGCGAGTTACAATGAGCAGTTCTTC.

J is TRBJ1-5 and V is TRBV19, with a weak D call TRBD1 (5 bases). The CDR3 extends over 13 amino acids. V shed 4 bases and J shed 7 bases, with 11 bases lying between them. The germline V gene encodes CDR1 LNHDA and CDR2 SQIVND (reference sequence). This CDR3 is CASSTSRQQPQHF. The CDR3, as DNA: TGTGCCAGTAGTACCAGCAGACAGCAGCCCCAGCATTTT.

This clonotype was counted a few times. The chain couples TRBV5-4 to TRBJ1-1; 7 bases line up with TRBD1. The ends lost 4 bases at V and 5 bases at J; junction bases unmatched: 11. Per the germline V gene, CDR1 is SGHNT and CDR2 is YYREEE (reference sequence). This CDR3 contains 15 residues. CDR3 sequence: CASSHDRDMGTEAFF. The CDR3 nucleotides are TGTGCCAGCAGCCACGACAGGGACATGGGAACTGAAGCTTTCTTT.

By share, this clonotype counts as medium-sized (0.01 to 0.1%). CDR3 protein: CSAAGGTIEQYF. The CDR3 DNA follows: TGCAGTGCTGCGGGCGGGACAATCGAGCAGTACTTC. The V gene is TRBV20-1, the J gene TRBJ2-7; D tentatively fits TRBD1 or TRBD2 (6 bases each). The CDR3 is made up of 12 amino acids. Trimming pared 5 bases from V and 6 bases from J, leaving 14 bases between. From germline, CDR1 is DFQATT and CDR2 SNEGSKA (reference sequence).

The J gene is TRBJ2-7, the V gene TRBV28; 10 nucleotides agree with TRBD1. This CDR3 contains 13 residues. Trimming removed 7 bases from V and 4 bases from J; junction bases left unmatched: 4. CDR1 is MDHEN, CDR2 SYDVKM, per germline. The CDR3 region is CASKTGQGYEQYF. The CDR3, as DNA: TGTGCCAGCAAAACGGGACAGGGGTACGAGCAGTACTTC. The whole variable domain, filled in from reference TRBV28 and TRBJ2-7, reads DVKVTQSSRYLVKRTGEKVFLECVQDMDHENMFWYRQDPGLGLRLIYFSYDVKMKEKGDIPEGYSVSREKKERFSLILESASTNQTSMYLCASKTGQGYEQYFGPGTRLTVT.

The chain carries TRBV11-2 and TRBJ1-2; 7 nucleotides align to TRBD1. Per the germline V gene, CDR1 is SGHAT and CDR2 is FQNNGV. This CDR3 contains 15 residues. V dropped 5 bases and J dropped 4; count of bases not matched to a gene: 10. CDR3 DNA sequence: TGTGCCAGCAGCATCAGACCGGGACAGACCTATGGCTACACCTTC. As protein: CASSIRPGQTYGYTF.

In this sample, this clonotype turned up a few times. The DNA of the CDR3 is TGTGCCAGTACCATAAGGGGGAACACTGAAGCTTTCTTT. Encoded protein: CASTIRGNTEAFF. The rearrangement uses TRBV19 and TRBJ1-1; D may be TRBD1 (5 bases). This CDR3 comprises 13 residues. Germline CDR1 LNHDA, CDR2 SQIVND (reference sequence). V lost 7 bases and J lost 1, with 10 bases in between.

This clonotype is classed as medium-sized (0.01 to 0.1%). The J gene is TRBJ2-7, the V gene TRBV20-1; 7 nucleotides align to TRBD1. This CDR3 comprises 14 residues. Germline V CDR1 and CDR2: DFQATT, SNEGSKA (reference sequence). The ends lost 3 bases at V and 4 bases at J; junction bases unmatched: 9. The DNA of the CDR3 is TGCAGTGCTAGTGCGAACAGGGGTGGGTACGAGCAGTACTTC. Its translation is CSASANRGGYEQYF.

The CDR3 loop is CASSILGGPEPQHF. DNA for the CDR3: TGTGCCAGTAGTATCCTTGGGGGGCCGGAGCCCCAGCATTTT. The J gene is TRBJ1-5, the V gene TRBV19; possible D gene TRBD1, 6 bases. CDR1 LNHDA and CDR2 SQIVND come from the germline V gene (reference sequence). This CDR3 is 14 amino acids long. Trimming removed 3 bases from V and 8 bases from J, with 14 bases in between.

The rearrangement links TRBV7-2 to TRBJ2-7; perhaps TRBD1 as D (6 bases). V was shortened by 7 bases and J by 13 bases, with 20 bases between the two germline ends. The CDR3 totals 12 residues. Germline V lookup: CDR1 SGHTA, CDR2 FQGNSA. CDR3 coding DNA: TGTGCCAGCACCTACACAAAAACAGGGATTTACTTC. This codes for CASTYTKTGIYF. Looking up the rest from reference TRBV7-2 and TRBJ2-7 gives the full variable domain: GAGVSQSPSNKVTEKGKDVELRCDPISGHTALYWYRQSLGQGLEFLIYFQGNSAPDKSGLPSDRFSAERTGGSVSTLTIQRTQQEDSAVYLCASTYTKTGIYFGPGTRLTVT.

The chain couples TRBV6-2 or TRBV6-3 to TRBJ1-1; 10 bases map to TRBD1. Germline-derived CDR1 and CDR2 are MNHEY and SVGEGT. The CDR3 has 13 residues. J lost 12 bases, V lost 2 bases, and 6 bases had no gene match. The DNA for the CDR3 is TGTGCCAGCAGTTACCAGGACAGGGGGGGAACTTTCTTT. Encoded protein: CASSYQDRGGTFF.

CDR3 residues: CASSQDGQGPYGYTF. The CDR3 DNA is TGTGCCAGCAGCCAAGATGGTCAGGGTCCCTATGGCTACACCTTC. The V gene is TRBV4-2, the J gene TRBJ1-2; perhaps TRBD1 as D (5 bases). Germline V gives CDR1 LGHNA, CDR2 YNFKEQ. V was clipped by 0 bases and J by 4 bases, with 12 bases between them. The CDR3 has 15 residues.

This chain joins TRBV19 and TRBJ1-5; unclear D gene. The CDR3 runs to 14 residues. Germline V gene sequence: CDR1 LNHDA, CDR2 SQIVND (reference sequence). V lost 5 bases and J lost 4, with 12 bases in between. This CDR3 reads CASSSGRSNQPQHF. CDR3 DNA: TGTGCCAGTAGTTCCGGGAGAAGTAATCAGCCCCAGCATTTT.

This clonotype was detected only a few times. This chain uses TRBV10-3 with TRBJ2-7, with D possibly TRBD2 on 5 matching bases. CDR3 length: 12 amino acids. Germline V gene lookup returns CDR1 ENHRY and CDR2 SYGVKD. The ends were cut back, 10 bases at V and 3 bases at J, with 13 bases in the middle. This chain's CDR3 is CATWESGYEQYF. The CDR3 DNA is TGTGCCACCTGGGAGTCGGGCTACGAGCAGTACTTC.

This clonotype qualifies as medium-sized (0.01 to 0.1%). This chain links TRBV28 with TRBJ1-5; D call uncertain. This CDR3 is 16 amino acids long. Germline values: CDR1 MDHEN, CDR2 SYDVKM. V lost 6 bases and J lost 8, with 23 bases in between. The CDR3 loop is CASSPSGRSTGKPQHF. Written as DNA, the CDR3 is TGTGCCAGCAGCCCCTCGGGCAGGTCCACGGGTAAGCCCCAGCATTTT.

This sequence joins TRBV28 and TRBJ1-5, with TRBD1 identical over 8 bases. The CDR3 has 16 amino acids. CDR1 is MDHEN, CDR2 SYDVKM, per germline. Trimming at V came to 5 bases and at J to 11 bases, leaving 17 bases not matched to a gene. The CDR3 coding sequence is TGTGCCAGCAGTCTCCCTCGACAGACCTGGGGACAGGCCCAGCATTTT. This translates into CASSLPRQTWGQAQHF.

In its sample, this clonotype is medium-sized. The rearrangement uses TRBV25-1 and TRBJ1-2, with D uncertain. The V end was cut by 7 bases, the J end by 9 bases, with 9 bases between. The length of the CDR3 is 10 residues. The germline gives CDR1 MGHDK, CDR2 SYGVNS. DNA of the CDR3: TGTGCCAGCAAGGAGGGCTGCTACACCTTC. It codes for CASKEGCYTF.

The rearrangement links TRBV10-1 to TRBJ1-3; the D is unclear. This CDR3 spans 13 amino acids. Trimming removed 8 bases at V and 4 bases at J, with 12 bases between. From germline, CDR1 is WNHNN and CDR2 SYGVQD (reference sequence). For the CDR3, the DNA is TGCGCCAGCCCGGACCGGGTGGGAAACACCATATATTTT. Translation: CASPDRVGNTIYF.

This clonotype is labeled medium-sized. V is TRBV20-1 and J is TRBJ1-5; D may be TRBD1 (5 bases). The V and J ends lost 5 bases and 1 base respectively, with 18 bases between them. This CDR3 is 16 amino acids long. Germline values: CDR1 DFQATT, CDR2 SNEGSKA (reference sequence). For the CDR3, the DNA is TGCAGTGCTGACATTCGTGGTTGGGGGAGCAATCAGCCCCAGCATTTT. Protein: CSADIRGWGSNQPQHF.

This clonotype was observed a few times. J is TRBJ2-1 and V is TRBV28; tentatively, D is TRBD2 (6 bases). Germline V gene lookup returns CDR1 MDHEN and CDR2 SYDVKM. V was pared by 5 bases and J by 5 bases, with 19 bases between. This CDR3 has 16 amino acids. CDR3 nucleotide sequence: TGTGCCAGCAGTGGTTCCGGAACGGGGGAGGACAATGAGCAGTTCTTC. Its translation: CASSGSGTGEDNEQFF.

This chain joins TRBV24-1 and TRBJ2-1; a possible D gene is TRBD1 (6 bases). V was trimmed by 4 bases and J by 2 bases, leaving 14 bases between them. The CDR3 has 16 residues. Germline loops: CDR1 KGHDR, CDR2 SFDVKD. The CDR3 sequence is CATSESRGFTYNEQFF. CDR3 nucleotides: TGTGCCACCAGTGAGTCCAGGGGTTTTACCTACAATGAGCAGTTCTTC.

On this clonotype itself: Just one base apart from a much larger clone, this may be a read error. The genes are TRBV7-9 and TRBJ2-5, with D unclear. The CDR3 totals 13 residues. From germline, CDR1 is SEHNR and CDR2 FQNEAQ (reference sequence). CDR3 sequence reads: CDSSRPSVETQYF. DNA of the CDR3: TGTGACAGCAGTCGACCGAGTGTAGAGACCCAGTACTTC.